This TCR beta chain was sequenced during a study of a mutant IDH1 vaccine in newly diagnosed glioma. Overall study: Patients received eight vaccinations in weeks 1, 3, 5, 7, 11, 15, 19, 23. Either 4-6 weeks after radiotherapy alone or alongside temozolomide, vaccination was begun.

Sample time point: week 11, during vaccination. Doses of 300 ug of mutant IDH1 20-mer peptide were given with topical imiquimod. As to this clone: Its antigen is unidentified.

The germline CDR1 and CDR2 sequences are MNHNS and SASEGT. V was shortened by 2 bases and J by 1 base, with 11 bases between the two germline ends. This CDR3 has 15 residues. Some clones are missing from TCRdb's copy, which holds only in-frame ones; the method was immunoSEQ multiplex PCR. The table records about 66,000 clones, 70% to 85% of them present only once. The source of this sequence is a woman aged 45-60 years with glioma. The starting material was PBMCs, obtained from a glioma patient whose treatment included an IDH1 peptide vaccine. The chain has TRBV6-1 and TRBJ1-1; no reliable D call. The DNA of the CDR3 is TGTGCCAGCAGTGAACTTCGTCTATCGAACACTGAAGCTTTCTTT. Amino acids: CASSELRLSNTEAFF.